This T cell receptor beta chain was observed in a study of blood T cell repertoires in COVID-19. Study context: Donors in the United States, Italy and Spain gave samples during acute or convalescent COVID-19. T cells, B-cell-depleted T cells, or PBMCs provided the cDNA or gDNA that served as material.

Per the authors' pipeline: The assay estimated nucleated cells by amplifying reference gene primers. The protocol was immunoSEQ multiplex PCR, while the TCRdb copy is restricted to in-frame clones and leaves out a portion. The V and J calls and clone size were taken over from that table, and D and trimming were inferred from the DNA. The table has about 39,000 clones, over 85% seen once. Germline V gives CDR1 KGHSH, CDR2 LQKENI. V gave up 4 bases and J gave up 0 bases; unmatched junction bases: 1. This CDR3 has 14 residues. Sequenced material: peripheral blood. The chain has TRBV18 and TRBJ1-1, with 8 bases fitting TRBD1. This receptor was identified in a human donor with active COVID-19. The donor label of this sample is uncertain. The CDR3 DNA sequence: TGTGCCAGCTCACAGACAGGGGTGAACACTGAAGCTTTCTTT. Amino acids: CASSQTGVNTEAFF.